This T cell receptor (beta chain) was retrieved from a study of blood T cells in healthy people across ages. Findings and caveats of the study: Correlation between TCR beta diversity and naive T cell percentage was strong. Fewer expanded clones and more diversity marked long-lived versus aged donors.

Primers used in a second PCR of roughly 6 to 12 cycles were a sample-barcoded 5' primer and a J-beta primer mix. TCRdb itself ran the 5' RACE reads through MiXCR, one entry per CDR3 protein. The sample lists 1.5 million to 2 million distinct CDR3 sequences, around 42% occurring once. Remarks on this clonotype: Its specificity is unknown. The CDR3 ends on some other residue instead of the conserved phenylalanine or tryptophan, so this is likely a read error.

What was sequenced was blood. This sequence originates from a human donor in good health.

This CDR3 is CASSPTWTDTQYS. CDR3 DNA: TGCGCCAGCAGCCCAACATGGACAGATACGCAGTATTCT. The V gene is TRBV4-3, the J gene TRBJ2-3; D ambiguous. The V and J ends lost 4 bases and 3 bases respectively, with 8 bases between them. The CDR3 has 13 amino acids. CDR1 and CDR2 (germline): LGHNA, YSLEER.